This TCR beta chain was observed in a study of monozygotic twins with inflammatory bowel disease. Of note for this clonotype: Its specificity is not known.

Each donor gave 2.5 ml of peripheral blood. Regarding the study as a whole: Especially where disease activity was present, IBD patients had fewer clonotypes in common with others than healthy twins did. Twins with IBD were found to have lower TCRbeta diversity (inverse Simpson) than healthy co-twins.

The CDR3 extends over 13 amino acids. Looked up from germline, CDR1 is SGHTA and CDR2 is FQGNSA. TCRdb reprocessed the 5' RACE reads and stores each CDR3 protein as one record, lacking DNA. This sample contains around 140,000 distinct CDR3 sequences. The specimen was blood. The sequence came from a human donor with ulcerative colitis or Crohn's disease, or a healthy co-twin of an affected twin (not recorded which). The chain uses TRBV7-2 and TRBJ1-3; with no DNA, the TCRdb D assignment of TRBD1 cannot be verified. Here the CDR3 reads CASSPTGIDTIYF. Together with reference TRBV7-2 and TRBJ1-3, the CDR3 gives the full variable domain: GAGVSQSPSNKVTEKGKDVELRCDPISGHTALYWYRQSLGQGLEFLIYFQGNSAPDKSGLPSDRFSAERTGGSVSTLTIQRTQQEDSAVYLCASSPTGIDTIYFGEGSWLTVV.